This record covers a single T cell receptor beta chain. Its specificity is not known. The PCR employed 60 Vbeta primers together with 13 Jbeta primers. Clones were sequenced by immunoSEQ multiplex PCR, and TCRdb holds only the in-frame ones, with some missing. The table shows nearly 110,000 clones, with around 77% occurring only once. V was cut by 2 bases and J by 10 bases, with 12 bases left in between. The CDR3 is made up of 14 amino acids. Germline assignment: CDR1 KGHSH and CDR2 LQKENI. The sample is drawn from a study of cytomegalovirus exposure and HLA in healthy donors. Study context: Findings of an earlier analysis included roughly 110 million unique TCR beta sequences from roughly 200 million T cells.

Among the donors, all were healthy bone marrow donors. Study-level findings and limits: Most TCR sequences proved rare, with some public TCRs found in many donors. In a later analysis, TCR beta V- and J-gene trimming showed a link to a missense DCLRE1C variant.

This sequence originates from a man aged 18 to 30 in good health and CMV-seronegative. V is TRBV18 and J is TRBJ1-6; perhaps TRBD1 as D (6 bases). The material sequenced was PBMCs. In DNA form, the CDR3 reads TGTGCCAGCTCACCAGGGGGCGCCGGATCACCCCTCCACTTT. Translating it yields CASSPGGAGSPLHF.